Below, one T cell receptor (beta chain) is given with its context. TCRdb redid the calling of the 5' RACE reads with MiXCR, one entry per CDR3 protein. The sample lists approximately 60,000 distinct CDR3 sequences; under 15% were seen once. V gave up 8 bases and J gave up 8 bases; unmatched junction bases: 6. The germline V gene has CDR1 SQVTM and CDR2 ANQGSEA. This CDR3 has 11 residues. The record originates from a study of early T cells in non-severe SARS-CoV-2 infection. The specimen was whole blood. The source of this sequence is an adult who was a healthcare worker with PCR-confirmed SARS-CoV-2 infection or an uninfected control (not recorded which). The rearrangement links TRBV29-1 to TRBJ1-2; 9 nucleotides align to TRBD1. This CDR3 is CSYRDREGYTF. Written as DNA, the CDR3 is TGCAGCTACCGGGACAGGGAAGGCTACACCTTC.